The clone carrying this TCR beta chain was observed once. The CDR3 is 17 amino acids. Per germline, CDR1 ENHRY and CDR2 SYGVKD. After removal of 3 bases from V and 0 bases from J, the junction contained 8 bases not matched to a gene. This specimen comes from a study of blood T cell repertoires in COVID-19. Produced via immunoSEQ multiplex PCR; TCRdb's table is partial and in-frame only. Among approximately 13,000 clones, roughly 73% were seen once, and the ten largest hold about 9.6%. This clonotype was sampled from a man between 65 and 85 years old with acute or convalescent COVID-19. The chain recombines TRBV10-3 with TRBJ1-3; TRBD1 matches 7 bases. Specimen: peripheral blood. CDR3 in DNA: TGTGCCATCAGTGATCAGGACAGGACCTTCTCTGGAAACACCATATATTTT. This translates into CAISDQDRTFSGNTIYF.